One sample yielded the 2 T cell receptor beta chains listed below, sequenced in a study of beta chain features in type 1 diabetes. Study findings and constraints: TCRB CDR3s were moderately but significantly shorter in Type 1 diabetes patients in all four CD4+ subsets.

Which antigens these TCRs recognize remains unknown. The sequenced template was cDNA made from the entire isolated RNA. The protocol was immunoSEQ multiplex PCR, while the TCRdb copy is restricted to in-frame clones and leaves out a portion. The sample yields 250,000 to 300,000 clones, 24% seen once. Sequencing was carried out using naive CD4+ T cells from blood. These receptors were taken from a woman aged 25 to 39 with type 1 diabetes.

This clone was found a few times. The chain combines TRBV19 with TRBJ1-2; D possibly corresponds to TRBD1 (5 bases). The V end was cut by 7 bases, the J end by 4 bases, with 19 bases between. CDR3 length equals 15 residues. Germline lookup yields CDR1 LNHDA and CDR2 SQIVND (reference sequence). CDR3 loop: CASTTPWNRSYGYTF. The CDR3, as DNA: TGTGCCAGTACCACCCCCTGGAACAGGTCCTATGGCTACACCTTC.

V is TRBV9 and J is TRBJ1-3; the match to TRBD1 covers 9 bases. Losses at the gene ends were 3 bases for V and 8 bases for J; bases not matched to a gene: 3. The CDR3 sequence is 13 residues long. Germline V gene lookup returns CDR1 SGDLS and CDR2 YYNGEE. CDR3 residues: CASSGDREDTIYF. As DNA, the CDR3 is TGTGCCAGCAGCGGGGACAGGGAGGACACCATATATTTT. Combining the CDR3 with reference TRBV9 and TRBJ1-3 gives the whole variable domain DSGVTQTPKHLITATGQRVTLRCSPRSGDLSVYWYQQSLDQGLQFLIQYYNGEERAKGNILERFSAQQFPDLHSELNLSSLELGDSALYFCASSGDREDTIYFGEGSWLTVV.